The subject of this entry is one T cell receptor beta chain. Its target is unknown. This CDR3 is built from 12 residues. From germline, CDR1 is MNHEY and CDR2 SVGAGI. V was pared by 8 bases and J by 7 bases, with 3 bases of the junction left unmatched. This PCR relied on a set of 60 Vbeta primers and 13 Jbeta primers. The protocol was immunoSEQ multiplex PCR, while the TCRdb copy is restricted to in-frame clones and leaves out a portion. Among roughly 120,000 clones, 15% to 19% were seen once, and the ten largest hold 1.9%. This record comes from a study of cytomegalovirus exposure and HLA in healthy donors. About the research overall: The Caucasian-associated ancestry cluster held less than 85% of over 350 genotyped donors.

Study conclusions and caveats: Per a prior analysis, the majority of TCR beta V segments were productive roughly 90% or roughly 30% of the time. TCR beta chains numbering under 200 were designated cytomegalovirus-associated.

This TCR was recovered from a woman aged 18-29 years in good health and CMV-seronegative. This chain links TRBV6-5 with TRBJ1-4; 8 nucleotides agree with TRBD1. Specimen: PBMCs. Here the CDR3 reads CASSTGAEKLFF. CDR3 coding DNA: TGTGCCAGCTCGACAGGGGCTGAAAAACTGTTTTTT.